These 26 T cell receptor beta chains originate from one sample sequenced in a study of graft-versus-host responses after intestinal transplantation. Data came from immunoSEQ multiplex PCR; TCRdb stores just in-frame clones and leaves some out. The sample yields about 84,000 clones, 75% to 95% seen once. No antigen is known for these receptors. Sample: unstimulated CD4+ T cells sorted from spleen or lymph node cells, taken before transplant. Source of these receptors: a human donor who was the organ donor for an intestinal transplant.

The chain links TRBV5-4 to TRBJ1-2; D possibly corresponds to TRBD1 (5 bases). V lost 9 bases to trimming and J lost 2 bases, with 17 bases between them. The germline V gene has CDR1 SGHNT and CDR2 YYREEE (reference sequence). The CDR3 sequence is 14 residues long. CDR3 nucleotide sequence: TGTGCCACCCGCCGACCCCAGGGAAACTATGGCTACACCTTC. This encodes CATRRPQGNYGYTF.

This CDR3 reads CASNLQGTEAFF. DNA of the CDR3: TGTGCCAGCAACCTACAGGGGACTGAAGCTTTCTTT. This chain uses TRBV2 with TRBJ1-1; 7 bases line up with TRBD1. The CDR3 is 12 residues long. Germline CDR1 SNHLY, CDR2 FYNNEI. Trimming removed 7 bases from V and 5 bases from J; junction bases left unmatched: 4.

This clone has only one observation. The rearrangement uses TRBV5-4 and TRBJ1-1; D is undetermined. Germline CDR1 and CDR2: SGHNT and YYREEE (reference sequence). The CDR3 is 12 residues long. V lost 2 bases and J 11 bases, leaving 13 bases between the germline ends. The CDR3 sequence is CASSFDDRGAFF. For the CDR3, the DNA is TGTGCCAGCAGCTTCGACGACCGCGGCGCTTTCTTT.

The chain is built from TRBV6-1 and TRBJ1-2; TRBD1 aligns across 8 bases. The junction had 13 bases not matched to a gene; V was cut back by 5 bases and J by 8 bases. The CDR3 contains 15 residues. Germline CDR1 is MNHNS and CDR2 is SASEGT. The CDR3 is CASSTTPRTGLGYTF. The CDR3 bases are TGTGCCAGCAGTACCACCCCCCGGACAGGGCTGGGCTACACCTTC.

The chain recombines TRBV7-8 with TRBJ2-7; 9 nucleotides agree with TRBD2. The germline V gene encodes CDR1 SGHVS and CDR2 FQNEAQ. There are 18 residues in the CDR3. Trimming took 5 bases from V and 2 from J; bases not matched to a gene: 16. In DNA form, the CDR3 reads TGTGCCAGCAGCACGACTAGGGGGTCAGCGGGAGGACCCTACGAGCAGTACTTC. Residues: CASSTTRGSAGGPYEQYF.

J is TRBJ1-6 and V is TRBV4-2; the match to TRBD1 covers 8 bases. Looked up from germline, CDR1 is LGHNA and CDR2 is YNFKEQ. The CDR3 spans 15 residues. Germline trimming cut 6 bases from V and 4 bases from J; bases unmatched to any gene: 5. This CDR3 reads CASSSDRAYNSPLHF. The CDR3 nucleotides are TGTGCCAGCAGTTCGGACAGGGCGTATAATTCACCCCTCCACTTT.

This chain uses TRBV30 with TRBJ2-1; 9 positions match TRBD2. The germline gives CDR1 GTSNPN, CDR2 SVGIG (reference sequence). The CDR3 consists of 17 residues. After removal of 0 bases from V and 1 base from J, the junction contained 7 bases not matched to a gene. This CDR3 reads CAWSVLVAGVSYNEQFF. The CDR3 DNA reads TGTGCCTGGAGTGTACTGGTAGCGGGAGTTTCCTACAATGAGCAGTTCTTC.

The genes are TRBV19 and TRBJ2-7; TRBD1 agrees at 7 bases. The CDR3 runs to 14 residues. Germline CDR1 and CDR2: LNHDA and SQIVND (reference sequence). J was trimmed by 4 bases and V by 6 bases; bases with no gene match: 9. This chain's CDR3 is CASRGTATTYEQYF. The CDR3 DNA follows: TGTGCCAGTAGGGGGACAGCAACTACTTACGAGCAGTACTTC.

The table lists this clone with a count of one. The DNA for the CDR3 is TGTGCCATCAGCCCCTTAGCGGGGAGCTCCTACAATGAGCAGTTCTTC. Translating it yields CAISPLAGSSYNEQFF. The rearrangement uses TRBV10-3 and TRBJ2-1, with 8 bases that match TRBD2. Germline CDR1 ENHRY, CDR2 SYGVKD. The CDR3 contains 16 residues. Trimming removed 6 bases from V and 0 bases from J; junction bases left unmatched: 7.

This sequence joins TRBV5-6 and TRBJ2-3; TRBD2 matches 7 bases. V lost 6 bases, J lost 5 bases, and 15 bases stayed unmatched. The CDR3 is 16 residues long. Germline V lookup: CDR1 SGHDT, CDR2 YYEEEE. The CDR3 region has the DNA TGTGCCAGCAACTGGGGATGGGGGGGAGCCGGAGATACGCAGTATTTT. Protein product: CASNWGWGGAGDTQYF. The whole variable domain, remainder taken from reference TRBV5-6 and TRBJ2-3, is DAGVTQSPTHLIKTRGQQVTLRCSPKSGHDTVSWYQQALGQGPQFIFQYYEEEERQRGNFPDRFSGHQFPNYSSELNVNALLLGDSALYLCASNWGWGGAGDTQYFGPGTRLTVL.

The rearrangement links TRBV5-1 to TRBJ2-7; 8 bases are shared with TRBD2. The CDR3 length is 15 residues. Germline-derived CDR1 and CDR2 are SGHRS and YFSETQ. Trimming removed 4 bases from V and 2 bases from J; junction bases left unmatched: 8. The CDR3 sequence: CASSEPGLATYEQYF. CDR3 DNA sequence: TGCGCCAGCAGCGAACCAGGACTAGCAACCTACGAGCAGTACTTC. Full variable domain (outside the CDR3, taken from reference TRBV5-1 and TRBJ2-7): KAGVTQTPRYLIKTRGQQVTLSCSPISGHRSVSWYQQTPGQGLQFLFEYFSETQRNKGNFPGRFSGRQFSNSRSEMNVSTLELGDSALYLCASSEPGLATYEQYFGPGTRLTVT.

A single count supports this clone. The chain uses TRBV11-3 and TRBJ2-7, with 7 bases fitting TRBD1. Per germline, CDR1 SGHNT and CDR2 YENEEA. Trimming took 5 bases from V and 5 from J; bases not matched to a gene: 12. The CDR3 spans 15 residues. This chain's CDR3 is CASSPERQGINEQYF. The CDR3 bases are TGTGCCAGCAGCCCAGAACGACAGGGTATCAACGAGCAGTACTTC. The whole variable domain, remainder taken from reference TRBV11-3 and TRBJ2-7, is EAGVVQSPRYKIIEKKQPVAFWCNPISGHNTLYWYLQNLGQGPELLIRYENEEAVDDSQLPKDRFSAERLKGVDSTLKIQPAELGDSAVYLCASSPERQGINEQYFGPGTRLTVT.

The V call is TRBV18, the J call TRBJ2-7, with a weak D call TRBD2 (5 bases). CDR1 and CDR2 from the germline V gene are KGHSH and LQKENI. The V gene lost 3 bases and the J gene lost 4 bases, with 10 bases spanning the gap. The CDR3 loop spans 13 amino acids. CDR3 protein: CASSPGELYEQYF. The DNA of the CDR3 is TGTGCCAGCTCACCGGGAGAGTTGTACGAGCAGTACTTC. Variable domain in full (rest from reference TRBV18 and TRBJ2-7): NAGVMQNPRHLVRRRGQEARLRCSPMKGHSHVYWYRQLPEEGLKFMVYLQKENIIDESGMPKERFSAEFPKEGPSILRIQQVVRGDSAAYFCASSPGELYEQYFGPGTRLTVT.

The rearrangement links TRBV19 to TRBJ2-4; 10 bases agree with TRBD2. The CDR3 spans 16 residues. Germline CDR1 is LNHDA and CDR2 is SQIVND (reference sequence). Germline trimming cut 7 bases from V and 4 bases from J; bases unmatched to any gene: 10. CDR3 bases: TGTGCCAGTACGGGTAGGAGGACTAGCGGAAAAAACATTCAGTACTTC. Encoded protein: CASTGRRTSGKNIQYF.

This chain links TRBV7-5 with TRBJ2-4; TRBD1 is taken as the D call from the table, unchecked against the DNA. TRBV7-5 is given as a pseudogene. This CDR3 region has 20 residues. The CDR3 nucleotides are TGTGCCAGAAGCTCGGACAGGGGGAACTTAGTGATGTCAGCCAAAAACATTCAGTACTTC. Its translation: CARSSDRGNLVMSAKNIQYF.

This chain connects TRBV11-2 to TRBJ1-4; 9 bases map to TRBD1. The CDR3 extends over 14 amino acids. The V segment lost 5 bases and the J segment 7 bases; nucleotides outside the gene matches: 5. CDR1 and CDR2 from the germline V gene are SGHAT and FQNNGV. The CDR3 is CASSPRQGGEKLFF. The CDR3 DNA sequence: TGTGCCAGCAGCCCCCGACAGGGGGGTGAAAAACTGTTTTTT.

This chain joins TRBV14 and TRBJ2-7; weak D call: TRBD1 (6 bases). The CDR3 sequence is 13 residues long. Per the germline V gene, CDR1 is SGHDN and CDR2 is FVKESK. V was shortened by 3 bases and J by 2 bases, with 8 bases between the two germline ends. The CDR3 coding sequence is TGTGCCAGCAGCCATGACAGGACCTACGAGCAGTACTTC. This gives the protein CASSHDRTYEQYF.

This clone was observed once. This rearrangement joins TRBV27 to TRBJ1-1; possible D gene TRBD1, 6 bases. Trimming stripped 3 bases from V and 0 bases from J, with 11 bases between. The CDR3 is 15 residues long. Per germline, CDR1 MNHEY and CDR2 SMNVEV (reference sequence). CDR3: CASSFVNRVNTEAFF. The CDR3, as DNA: TGTGCCAGCAGTTTCGTGAACAGGGTGAACACTGAAGCTTTCTTT.

This clone was detected once. The V and J genes are TRBV29-1 and TRBJ2-5; 9 bases align to TRBD2. This CDR3 is built from 12 residues. Trimming cost V 7 bases and J 4 bases; bases outside gene matches: 4. Germline CDR1 SQVTM, CDR2 ANQGSEA. CDR3 sequence reads: CSGRRGGETQYF. The CDR3 region has the DNA TGCAGCGGCCGGCGGGGGGGAGAGACCCAGTACTTC. Combining the CDR3 with reference TRBV29-1 and TRBJ2-5 gives the whole variable domain SAVISQKPSRDICQRGTSLTIQCQVDSQVTMMFWYRQQPGQSLTLIATANQGSEATYESGFVIDKFPISRPNLTFSTLTVSNMSPEDSSIYLCSGRRGGETQYFGPGTRLLVL.

The chain recombines TRBV5-6 with TRBJ1-2; perhaps TRBD1 as D (6 bases). Germline CDR1 SGHDT, CDR2 YYEEEE. V lost 0 bases and J 4 bases, leaving 10 bases between the germline ends. This CDR3 is 14 amino acids long. The CDR3 nucleotides are TGTGCCAGCAGCTTGGAGGGGGTAGGCTATGGCTACACCTTC. Its translation is CASSLEGVGYGYTF.

This clone was counted once. V and J are TRBV5-1 and TRBJ1-6; D gene uncertain. Germline CDR1 and CDR2: SGHRS and YFSETQ. V dropped 2 bases and J dropped 10 bases, with 13 bases sitting between them. CDR3 length: 14 amino acids. CDR3: CASSFSGPHSPLHF. CDR3 bases: TGCGCCAGCAGCTTTAGCGGCCCTCACTCACCCCTCCACTTT. The full variable domain, completed using reference TRBV5-1 and TRBJ1-6, is KAGVTQTPRYLIKTRGQQVTLSCSPISGHRSVSWYQQTPGQGLQFLFEYFSETQRNKGNFPGRFSGRQFSNSRSEMNVSTLELGDSALYLCASSFSGPHSPLHFGNGTRLTVT.

The genes are TRBV11-3 and TRBJ2-1; 8 positions match TRBD2. Germline values: CDR1 SGHNT, CDR2 YENEEA. This CDR3 comprises 17 residues. After removal of 1 base from V and 0 bases from J, the junction contained 5 bases not matched to a gene. DNA for the CDR3: TGTGCCAGCAGCTTAGGGGCTAGCGGGTCCTCCTACAATGAGCAGTTCTTC. Amino acid sequence: CASSLGASGSSYNEQFF.

This sequence joins TRBV6-5 and TRBJ1-1; D might be TRBD1 (6 bases). The V and J ends lost 2 bases and 4 bases respectively, with 8 bases between them. The CDR3 has 13 amino acids. The germline V gene has CDR1 MNHEY and CDR2 SVGAGI. Here the CDR3 reads CASSYTQGTEAFF. CDR3 bases: TGTGCCAGCAGTTACACACAGGGCACTGAAGCTTTCTTT.

This clone was found a few times. The CDR3 spells CASSAGFSGYTF. The DNA of the CDR3 is TGTGCCAGCAGTGCCGGGTTCTCTGGCTACACCTTC. The gene calls are TRBV5-8 and TRBJ1-2; D unclear. Germline loops: CDR1 SGHTS, CDR2 YDEGEE. The germline V and J ends were trimmed by 5 bases and 7 bases, with 12 bases remaining between them. The CDR3 runs to 12 residues. Full variable domain (remainder filled in from reference TRBV5-8 and TRBJ1-2): EAGVTQSPTHLIKTRGQQATLRCSPISGHTSVYWYQQALGLGLQFLLWYDEGEERNRGNFPPRFSGRQFPNYSSELNVNALELEDSALYLCASSAGFSGYTFGSGTRLTVV.

This sequence joins TRBV5-1 and TRBJ1-4; D is unclear. This CDR3 has 16 residues. Trimming took 0 bases from V and 0 from J, leaving 9 bases between them. In germline, CDR1 is SGHRS, CDR2 YFSETQ. The CDR3: CASSLGRSTTNEKLFF. For the CDR3, the DNA is TGCGCCAGCAGCTTGGGACGGAGTACAACTAATGAAAAACTGTTTTTT.

V gene TRBV5-6 combines with J gene TRBJ2-5, with TRBD2 matching over 13 bases. The CDR3 consists of 18 residues. V was clipped by 4 bases and J by 0 bases; unmatched bases: 9. Germline lookup yields CDR1 SGHDT and CDR2 YYEEEE. This CDR3 is CASSPRTSGGLYQETQYF. The CDR3 bases are TGTGCCAGCAGCCCCCGGACTAGCGGGGGCTTGTACCAAGAGACCCAGTACTTC.